Detailed here is one T cell receptor beta chain. As yet, its antigen is unknown. This sample is part of a study of cytomegalovirus exposure and HLA in healthy donors. Overall study results and limits: Sequencing likely caused a cluster of highly shared sequence variants.

Both 60 Vbeta primers and 13 Jbeta primers went into the PCR. The protocol was immunoSEQ multiplex PCR, while the TCRdb copy is restricted to in-frame clones and leaves out a portion. The table includes about 120,000 clones, 70% to 85% detected once. The junction had 8 bases not matched to a gene; V was cut back by 4 bases and J by 5 bases. The germline V gene encodes CDR1 SGDLS and CDR2 YYNGEE. The CDR3 runs to 14 residues. Healthy bone marrow donors made up the donors. The V and J genes are TRBV9 and TRBJ2-5; 7 bases are a match to TRBD2. The TCR sequence derives from a woman aged 50 to 65 in good health and CMV-seropositive. Sequenced: PBMCs. DNA of the CDR3: TGTGCCAGCAGCTCAGGAGCGGGGTGGGAGACCCAGTACTTC. This translates into CASSSGAGWETQYF.